This T cell receptor beta chain was captured by sequencing in a study of control samples from healthy donors and cancer patients. This clone was counted a few times. The protocol was immunoSEQ multiplex PCR, while the TCRdb copy is restricted to in-frame clones and leaves out a portion. The data show about 130,000 clones, with 90% seen just once and roughly 2.6% held by the top ten. Material for sequencing was blood. The clonotype comes from a man aged 35-49 years in good health.

The CDR3 DNA follows: TGTGCCTGGGGGAAACATGGATCACTTCAGCCCCAGCATTTT. This sequence encodes CAWGKHGSLQPQHF. This chain links TRBV30 with TRBJ1-5; D gene unclear. The V end lost 5 bases, the J end lost 6 bases, and 17 bases lay between the germline ends. Germline V gives CDR1 GTSNPN, CDR2 SVGIG (reference sequence). The CDR3 length is 14 residues.